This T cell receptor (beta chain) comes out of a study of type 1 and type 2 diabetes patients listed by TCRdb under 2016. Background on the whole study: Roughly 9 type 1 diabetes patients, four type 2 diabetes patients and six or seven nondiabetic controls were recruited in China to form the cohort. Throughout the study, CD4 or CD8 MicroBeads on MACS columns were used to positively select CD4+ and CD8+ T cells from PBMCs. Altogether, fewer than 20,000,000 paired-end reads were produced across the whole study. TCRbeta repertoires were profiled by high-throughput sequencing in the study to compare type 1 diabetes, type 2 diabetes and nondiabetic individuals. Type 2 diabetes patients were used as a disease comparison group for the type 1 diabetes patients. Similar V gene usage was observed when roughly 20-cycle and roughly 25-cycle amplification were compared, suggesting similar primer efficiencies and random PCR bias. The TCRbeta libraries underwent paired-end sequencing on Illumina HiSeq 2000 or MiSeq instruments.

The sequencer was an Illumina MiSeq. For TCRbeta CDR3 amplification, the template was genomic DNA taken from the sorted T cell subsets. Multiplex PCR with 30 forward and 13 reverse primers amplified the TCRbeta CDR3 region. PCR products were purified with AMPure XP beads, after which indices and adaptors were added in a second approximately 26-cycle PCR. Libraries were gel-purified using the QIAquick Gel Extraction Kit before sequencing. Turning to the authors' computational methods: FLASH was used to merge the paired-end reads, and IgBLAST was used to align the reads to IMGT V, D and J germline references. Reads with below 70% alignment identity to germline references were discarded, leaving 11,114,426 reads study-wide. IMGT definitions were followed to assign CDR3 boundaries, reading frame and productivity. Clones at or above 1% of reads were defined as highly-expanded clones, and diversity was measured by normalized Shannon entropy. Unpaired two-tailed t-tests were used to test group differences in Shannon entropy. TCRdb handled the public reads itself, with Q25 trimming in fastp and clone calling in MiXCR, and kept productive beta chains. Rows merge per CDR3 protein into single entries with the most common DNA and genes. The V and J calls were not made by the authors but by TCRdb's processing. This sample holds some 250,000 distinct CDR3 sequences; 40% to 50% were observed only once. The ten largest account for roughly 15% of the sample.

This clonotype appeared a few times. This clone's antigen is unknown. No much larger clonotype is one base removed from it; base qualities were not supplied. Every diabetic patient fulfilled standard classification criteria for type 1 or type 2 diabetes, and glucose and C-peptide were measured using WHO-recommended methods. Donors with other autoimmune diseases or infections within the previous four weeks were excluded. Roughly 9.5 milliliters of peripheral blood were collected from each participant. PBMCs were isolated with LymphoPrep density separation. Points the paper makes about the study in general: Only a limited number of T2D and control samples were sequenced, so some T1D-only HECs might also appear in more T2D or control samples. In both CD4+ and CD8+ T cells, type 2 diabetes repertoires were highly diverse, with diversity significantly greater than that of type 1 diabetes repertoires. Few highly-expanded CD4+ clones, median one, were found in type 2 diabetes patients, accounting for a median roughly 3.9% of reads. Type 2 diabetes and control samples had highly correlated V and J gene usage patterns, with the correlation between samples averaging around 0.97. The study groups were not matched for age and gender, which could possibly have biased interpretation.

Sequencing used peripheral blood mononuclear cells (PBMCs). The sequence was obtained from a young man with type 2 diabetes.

This receptor has the CDR3 CATAEGRVNYEQYF. The DNA sequence reads TGTGCCACCGCCGAAGGGAGAGTCAATTACGAGCAGTACTTC. This chain joins TRBV15 to TRBJ2-7, with TRBD2 tentatively as D gene (5 bases match). Trimming removed 8 bases from V and 4 bases from J, leaving 18 bases between the germline ends. The CDR3 sequence holds 14 residues, the cysteine and phenylalanine included. Just CDR3 DNA is preserved here, 42 bases in frame from base 1. The germline V gene (reference sequence) sets CDR1 to LNHNV and CDR2 to YYDKDF.